The following is a T cell receptor (beta chain) sequence with its context. The data were obtained in a study of blood T cell repertoires in COVID-19. Study context: Acute-phase and convalescent COVID-19 samples originated in the United States, Italy and Spain. From T cells, B-cell-depleted T cells, or PBMCs came the material, which was cDNA or gDNA.

Original processing methods: Quantification of nucleated cells was approximated via reference gene primer amplification. The data were produced by immunoSEQ multiplex PCR, yet TCRdb's version contains in-frame clones alone and is incomplete. V and J calls and clone size are given by that table; D and trimming were obtained from the DNA. The sample lists fewer than 75,000 clones; roughly 79% were seen once. Trimming pared 0 bases from V and 0 bases from J, leaving 12 bases between. The CDR3 sequence is 16 residues long. Germline V lookup: CDR1 MNHNS, CDR2 SASEGT. This chain connects TRBV6-1 to TRBJ2-7, with D perhaps TRBD1 (6 bases). The sequence was collected from a man aged 55-75 years with acute or convalescent COVID-19. The specimen sequenced was peripheral blood. CDR3 in DNA: TGTGCCAGCAGTGAAGCGGGGCAGGGGCGCTCCTACGAGCAGTACTTC. The encoded protein is CASSEAGQGRSYEQYF.